A selection of T cell receptor beta chains follows, all from one sample in a study of neurological immune-mediated disorders. TCRdb reanalysed the 5' RACE reads using MiXCR and keeps one entry per CDR3 protein. The table records fewer than 65,000 distinct CDR3 sequences, about 9.3% of them present only once. The sequencing sample was made of PBMCs. Every receptor here comes from a man aged 70 or older with HTLV-1-associated myelopathy (HAM/TSP). The CDR3 runs from the conserved cysteine through the conserved F or W. A D gene is named only where the DNA matches it firmly. Clone size is shown for a subset of rows, as once, few, many or a class of expanded clone.

V: TRBV7-3
J: TRBJ2-2
D: NA
size: few
DNA: TGTGCCAGCAGCTTAGCAGATCGGGGGGAGCTGTTTTTT
CDR3: CASSLADRGELFF

V: TRBV3-1
J: TRBJ1-1
D: NA
size: NA
DNA: TGTGCCAGCAGCCCATCCCTCAGGGCTCGGAACACTGAAGCTTTCTTT
CDR3: CASSPSLRARNTEAFF

V: TRBV5-1
J: TRBJ2-2
D: NA
size: many
DNA: TGCGCCAGCAGCTTGGGAAGCGGAGGGAACACCGGGGAGCTGTTTTTT
CDR3: CASSLGSGGNTGELFF

V: TRBV20-1
J: TRBJ1-3
D: TRBD1
size: many
DNA: TGCAGTGCCTCCCCTGGACAGGGTGGAAACACCATATATTTT
CDR3: CSASPGQGGNTIYF

V: TRBV14
J: TRBJ2-1
D: NA
size: NA
DNA: TGTGCCAGCAGCCAAGTCCGGGACTCCTATCTAGACGAGCAGTTCTTC
CDR3: CASSQVRDSYLDEQFF

V: TRBV5-1
J: TRBJ2-1
D: TRBD2
size: many
DNA: TGCGCCAGCAGCGGCACCGGGACTAGGGGCAATGAGCAGTTCTTC
CDR3: CASSGTGTRGNEQFF

V: TRBV20-1
J: TRBJ2-3
D: TRBD2
size: many
DNA: TGCAGTGCTAGAAGTTTAGCGGGAGGGCGTGATACGCAGTATTTT
CDR3: CSARSLAGGRDTQYF

V: TRBV7-2
J: TRBJ2-3
D: TRBD2
size: medium-sized
DNA: TGTGCCAGCAGCTCCATAGCGGGAGGGTTCACAGATACGCAGTATTTT
CDR3: CASSSIAGGFTDTQYF

V: TRBV5-1
J: TRBJ1-2
D: NA
size: many
DNA: TGCGCCAGCAGCTTAGGGAGCTCCTATGGCTACACCTTC
CDR3: CASSLGSSYGYTF

V: TRBV18
J: TRBJ1-4
D: NA
size: many
DNA: TGTGCCAGCTCTCTCAGAGCAACTAATGAAAAACTGTTTTTT
CDR3: CASSLRATNEKLFF

V: TRBV19
J: TRBJ2-1
D: TRBD2
size: few
DNA: TGTGCCAGTAGTATGGGACTAGCGGGAGTTTTTGAGCAGTTCTTC
CDR3: CASSMGLAGVFEQFF

V: TRBV7-2
J: TRBJ2-2
D: NA
size: many
DNA: TGTGCCAGCAGCCCCCGGGACCTGAGGGCCGGGGAGCTGTTTTTT
CDR3: CASSPRDLRAGELFF

V: TRBV12-3/TRBV12-4
J: TRBJ2-4
D: TRBD1
size: many
DNA: TGTGCCAGCGGCCCACACGGGACAGAAAACATTCAGTACTTC
CDR3: CASGPHGTENIQYF

V: TRBV6-2/TRBV6-3
J: TRBJ2-1
D: NA
size: many
DNA: TGTGCCAGCAGTTACGCGTCTCCTGAGCAGTTCTTC
CDR3: CASSYASPEQFF

V: TRBV11-2
J: TRBJ2-3
D: NA
size: many
DNA: TGTGCCAGCAGCTTAGGGCAGGGTCGCTATGATACGCAGTATTTT
CDR3: CASSLGQGRYDTQYF

V: TRBV7-8
J: TRBJ1-1
D: NA
size: many
DNA: TGTGCCAGCAGCTTAGGTACTACAGGGATGAATGAAGCTTTCTTT
CDR3: CASSLGTTGMNEAFF

V: TRBV29-1
J: TRBJ2-7
D: TRBD1
size: many
DNA: TGCAGCGTTGAACAGGGGGACGAGCAGTACTTC
CDR3: CSVEQGDEQYF

V: TRBV4-1
J: TRBJ1-1
D: NA
size: many
DNA: TGCGCCAGCAGCCAAGGGGTTAAGAACACTGAAGCTTTCTTT
CDR3: CASSQGVKNTEAFF

V: TRBV7-3
J: TRBJ2-6
D: TRBD1
size: many
DNA: TGTGCCAGCAGCGCGCAGGGGGCGCGTGGGGCCAACGTCCTGACTTTC
CDR3: CASSAQGARGANVLTF

V: TRBV5-1
J: TRBJ2-3
D: NA
size: few
DNA: TGCGCCAGCAGAGGGACTCGGGCTAGCACAGATACGCAGTATTTT
CDR3: CASRGTRASTDTQYF

V: TRBV20-1
J: TRBJ2-7
D: NA
size: many
DNA: TGCAGTGCTAGTCTGACTAGTCGGGAGCAGTACTTC
CDR3: CSASLTSREQYF

V: TRBV7-8
J: TRBJ1-6
D: TRBD1
size: few
DNA: TGTGCCTCGACCAGGGGACAGGGGAATTCACCCCTCCACTTT
CDR3: CASTRGQGNSPLHF

V: TRBV20-1
J: TRBJ2-1
D: NA
size: many
DNA: TGCAGTGCTAGAGGAACGCAGGAGCAGTTCTTC
CDR3: CSARGTQEQFF

V: TRBV2
J: TRBJ2-7
D: TRBD1
size: many
DNA: TGTGCCAGCAGTGTATTTCGGGACAGGGGACGAGACGAGCAGTACTTC
CDR3: CASSVFRDRGRDEQYF

V: TRBV20-1
J: TRBJ2-7
D: NA
size: many
DNA: TGCAGTGCCAAGACAGGCTCCCTATACGAGCAGTACTTC
CDR3: CSAKTGSLYEQYF

V: TRBV5-1
J: TRBJ2-1
D: NA
size: many
DNA: TGTTCAGATGGGGCCGAGGAGTTCTTC
CDR3: CSDGAEEFF

V: TRBV20-1
J: TRBJ2-5
D: NA
size: many
DNA: TGCAGTGGATGGAAGGGCCGGGAGACCCAGTACTTC
CDR3: CSGWKGRETQYF

V: TRBV10-2
J: TRBJ2-7
D: TRBD1
size: NA
DNA: TGCGCCAGCGCACCGGGACAGGGAAGGCAGTACTTC
CDR3: CASAPGQGRQYF

V: TRBV28
J: TRBJ2-3
D: TRBD2
size: many
DNA: TGTGCCAGCAGTCCCTCTAGCGGGAGGTCAGATACGCAGTATTTT
CDR3: CASSPSSGRSDTQYF

V: TRBV5-5
J: TRBJ1-4
D: NA
size: many
DNA: TGTGCCAGCAGCTTGTCCGGGGCGGAAAAACTGTTTTTT
CDR3: CASSLSGAEKLFF

V: TRBV5-1
J: TRBJ2-7
D: NA
size: many
DNA: TGCGCCAGCAATGGAGGGGTCGAGCAGTACTTC
CDR3: CASNGGVEQYF

V: TRBV15
J: TRBJ2-5
D: NA
size: many
DNA: TGTGCCACCAGCAGAGAAGCGCCCGGGCGAGAGACCCAGTACTTC
CDR3: CATSREAPGRETQYF

V: TRBV7-9
J: TRBJ2-2
D: NA
size: many
DNA: TGTGCCAGCAGCTTAGTGGTCGGGGAGCTGTTTTTT
CDR3: CASSLVVGELFF

V: TRBV2
J: TRBJ1-6
D: NA
size: many
DNA: TGTGCCAGCAGAAGGGATTCCTATAATTCACCCCTCCACTTT
CDR3: CASRRDSYNSPLHF

V: TRBV5-1
J: TRBJ2-7
D: TRBD1
size: many
DNA: TGCGCCAGCCGTGACAGGGGTTACGAGCAGTACTTC
CDR3: CASRDRGYEQYF

V: TRBV20-1
J: TRBJ2-1
D: TRBD2
size: many
DNA: TGCAGTGCTACCACTCCAAGCGGGAGGATTGGTGAGCAGTTCTTC
CDR3: CSATTPSGRIGEQFF

V: TRBV7-8
J: TRBJ2-7
D: TRBD2
size: many
DNA: TGTGCCAGCAGCCTATTAGCGGGAGACGAGCAGTACTTC
CDR3: CASSLLAGDEQYF

V: TRBV6-2/TRBV6-3
J: TRBJ2-7
D: NA
size: many
DNA: TGTGCCAGCAGTTATCGCCTCTACGAGCAGTACTTC
CDR3: CASSYRLYEQYF

V: TRBV20-1
J: TRBJ1-1
D: NA
size: medium-sized
DNA: TGCAGTGCTAGTGTAACAGGGTTGAACACTGAAGCTTTCTTT
CDR3: CSASVTGLNTEAFF

V: TRBV2
J: TRBJ2-3
D: NA
size: many
DNA: TGTGCCAGCAGTTCGCGCGCCACAGGGATGGGGACGGATACGCAGTATTTT
CDR3: CASSSRATGMGTDTQYF

V: TRBV20-1
J: TRBJ2-7
D: NA
size: many
DNA: TGCAGTGCTTATGTAGGAGACTACGAGCAGTACTTC
CDR3: CSAYVGDYEQYF

V: TRBV18
J: TRBJ1-5
D: NA
size: many
DNA: TGTGCCAGCTCACCTCTGATGAGTCAGCCCCAGCATTTT
CDR3: CASSPLMSQPQHF

V: TRBV28
J: TRBJ2-5
D: NA
size: many
DNA: TGTGCCAGCAGTTTGAGACAAGAGACCCAGTACTTC
CDR3: CASSLRQETQYF

V: TRBV28
J: TRBJ1-2
D: TRBD1
size: many
DNA: TGTGCCAGCAGCCTGTTGACAGGGGGGAGCTATGGCTACACCTTC
CDR3: CASSLLTGGSYGYTF

V: TRBV7-4
J: TRBJ2-1
D: NA
size: many
DNA: TGTGCCAACAATGAGCAGTTCTTC
CDR3: CANNEQFF

V: TRBV4-1
J: TRBJ1-3
D: NA
size: many
DNA: TGCGCCAGCAGCCCCTGGACAGCTGGAAACACCATATATTTT
CDR3: CASSPWTAGNTIYF

V: TRBV7-9
J: TRBJ2-1
D: NA
size: many
DNA: TGTGCCAGCAGCTTAGGGCTAGCCCGACCCTACAATGAGCAGTTCTTC
CDR3: CASSLGLARPYNEQFF

V: TRBV5-1
J: TRBJ2-2
D: NA
size: many
DNA: TGCGCCAGCAGCTTGGATTTGGCCGGGGAGCTGTTTTTT
CDR3: CASSLDLAGELFF

V: TRBV20-1
J: TRBJ2-3
D: NA
size: many
DNA: TGCAGTGCTAGACCGAGCGCAGATACGCAGTATTTT
CDR3: CSARPSADTQYF

V: TRBV29-1
J: TRBJ2-5
D: NA
size: many
DNA: TGCAGCGTCAGTCCCGGAGGTGGGCAAGAGACCCAGTACTTC
CDR3: CSVSPGGGQETQYF

V: TRBV5-1
J: TRBJ2-1
D: NA
size: many
DNA: TGCGCCAGCAGCTTGGCGGGGCTCAAGACGGATGAGCAGTTCTTC
CDR3: CASSLAGLKTDEQFF

V: TRBV6-6
J: TRBJ2-7
D: NA
size: NA
DNA: TGTGCCAGCTCACGCGGGGCAAGGGACGAGCAGTACTTC
CDR3: CASSRGARDEQYF

V: TRBV28
J: TRBJ2-7
D: TRBD1
size: many
DNA: TGTGCCAGCAGTTCCTCAGAGGACAGGGGGTACGAGCAGTACTTC
CDR3: CASSSSEDRGYEQYF

V: TRBV6-6
J: TRBJ2-3
D: TRBD2
size: many
DNA: TGTGCCAGCAGTCCAGGGACTAGCGGGAGGGGTAGCACAGATACGCAGTATTTT
CDR3: CASSPGTSGRGSTDTQYF

V: TRBV27
J: TRBJ1-1
D: NA
size: many
DNA: TGTGCCAGCAGTTTAAACACACTCTCTGAAGCTTTCTTT
CDR3: CASSLNTLSEAFF